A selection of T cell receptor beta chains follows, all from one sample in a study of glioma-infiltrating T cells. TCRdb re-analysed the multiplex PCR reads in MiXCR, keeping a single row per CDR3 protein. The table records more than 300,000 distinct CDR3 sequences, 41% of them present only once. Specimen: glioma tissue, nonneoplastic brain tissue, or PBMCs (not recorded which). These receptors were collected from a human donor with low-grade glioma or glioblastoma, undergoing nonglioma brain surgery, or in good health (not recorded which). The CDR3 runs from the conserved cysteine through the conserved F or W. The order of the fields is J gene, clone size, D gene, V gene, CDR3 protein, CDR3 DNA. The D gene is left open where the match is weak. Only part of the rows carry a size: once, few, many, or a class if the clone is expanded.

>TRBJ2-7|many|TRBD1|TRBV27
CASSSSGTDSYEQYF
TGTGCCAGCAGCAGTTCCGGGACAGACTCCTACGAGCAGTACTTC
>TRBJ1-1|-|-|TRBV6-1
CASSFSAAGSSEAFF
TGTGCCAGCAGTTTTTCGGCCGCAGGGTCTTCTGAAGCTTTCTTT
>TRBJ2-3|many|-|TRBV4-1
CASSQDGTDTQYF
TGCGCCAGCAGCCAAGATGGTACGGATACGCAGTATTTT
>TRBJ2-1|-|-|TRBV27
CTSSPPRVIYNEQFF
TGTACCAGCAGTCCCCCGCGAGTGATCTATAATGAGCAGTTCTTC
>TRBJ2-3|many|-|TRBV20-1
CSARIPGHLTDTQYF
TGCAGTGCTAGGATACCGGGACACCTCACAGATACGCAGTATTTT
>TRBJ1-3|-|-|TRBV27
CASREGTHSENTIYF
TGTGCCAGCAGGGAGGGGACCCACTCTGAAAACACCATATATTTT
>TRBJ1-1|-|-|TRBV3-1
CASSPRTEKNTEAFF
TGTGCCAGCAGCCCACGGACAGAGAAGAACACTGAAGCTTTCTTT
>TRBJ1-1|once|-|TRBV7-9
CASSVGGMNTEAFF
TGTGCCAGCAGCGTAGGGGGGATGAACACTGAAGCTTTCTTT
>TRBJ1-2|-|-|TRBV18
CASSPTDYGYTF
TGTGCCAGCTCACCAACAGACTATGGCTACACCTTC
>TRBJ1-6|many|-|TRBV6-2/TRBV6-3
CASSDGTGYYNSPLHF
TGTGCCAGCAGCGATGGAACAGGCTACTATAATTCACCCCTCCACTTT
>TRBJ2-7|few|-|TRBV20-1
CSARPGTSYEQYF
TGCAGTGCTAGACCCGGGACTTCCTACGAGCAGTACTTC
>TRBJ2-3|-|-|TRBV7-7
CASIRGPTTGTDTQYF
TGTGCCAGCATCCGAGGACCTACTACTGGCACAGATACGCAGTATTTT
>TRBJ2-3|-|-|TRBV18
CASSRGALDPTQYF
TGTGCCAGCTCCCGGGGGGCGTTAGATCCTACGCAGTATTTT
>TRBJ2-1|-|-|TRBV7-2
CASSQAVYSYNEQFF
TGTGCCAGCAGCCAAGCGGTCTACTCCTACAATGAGCAGTTCTTC
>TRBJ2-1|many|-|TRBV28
CASSQQDWGNNEQFF
TGTGCCAGCAGTCAACAGGACTGGGGAAACAATGAGCAGTTCTTC
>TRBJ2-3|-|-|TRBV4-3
CASSRDSSVGTDTQYF
TGCGCCAGCAGCCGAGACAGCTCGGTAGGGACAGATACGCAGTATTTT
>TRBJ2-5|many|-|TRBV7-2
CASTRNMETQYF
TGTGCCAGCACCCGCAACATGGAGACCCAGTACTTC
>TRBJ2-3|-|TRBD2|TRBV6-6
CASSFRGGSFTDTQYF
TGTGCCAGCAGCTTTCGTGGCGGGAGCTTCACAGATACGCAGTATTTT
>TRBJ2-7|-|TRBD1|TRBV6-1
CASKSRGPTYGQYF
TGTGCCAGCAAAAGCAGGGGGCCCACCTACGGGCAGTACTTC
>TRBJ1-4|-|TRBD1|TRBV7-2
CASSLLGTGDEKLFF
TGTGCCAGCAGCTTATTGGGGACAGGGGATGAAAAACTGTTTTTT
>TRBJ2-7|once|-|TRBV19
CASSIGSPYEQYF
TGTGCCAGTAGTATTGGGTCGCCCTACGAGCAGTACTTC
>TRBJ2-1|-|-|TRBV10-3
CAISARTPGGNEQFF
TGTGCCATCAGCGCCCGGACCCCCGGCGGGAATGAGCAGTTCTTC
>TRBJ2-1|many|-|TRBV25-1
CASSASGPAYNEQFF
TGTGCCAGCAGTGCGAGCGGGCCTGCCTACAATGAGCAGTTCTTC
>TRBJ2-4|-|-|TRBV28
CASSFGSGAGNIQYF
TGTGCCAGCAGTTTCGGGTCGGGAGCGGGAAACATTCAGTACTTC
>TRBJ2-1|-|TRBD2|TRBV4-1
CASSPTLAGGGKNEQFF
TGCGCCAGCAGCCCAACCCTAGCGGGAGGGGGGAAGAATGAGCAGTTCTTC
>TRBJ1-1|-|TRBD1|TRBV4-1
CASRTGGIAEAFF
TGCGCCTCCCGGACAGGGGGCATCGCTGAAGCTTTCTTT
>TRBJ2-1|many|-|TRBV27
CASKIRGRYNEQFF
TGTGCCAGCAAAATACGGGGGCGGTACAATGAGCAGTTCTTC
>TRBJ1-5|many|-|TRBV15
CATSRLSYNQPQHF
TGTGCCACCAGCAGGTTGAGTTACAATCAGCCCCAGCATTTT
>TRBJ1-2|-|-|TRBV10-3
CAIHPGQGVSGYTF
TGTGCCATCCACCCGGGGCAGGGCGTTAGTGGCTACACCTTC
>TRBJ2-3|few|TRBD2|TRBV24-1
CATSVRGRQSDTQYF
TGTGCCACCAGTGTACGCGGGAGGCAGTCAGATACGCAGTATTTT
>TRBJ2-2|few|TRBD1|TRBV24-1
CATGPTGEDTGELFF
TGTGCCACCGGGCCGACAGGGGAGGACACCGGGGAGCTGTTTTTT
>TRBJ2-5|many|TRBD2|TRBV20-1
CSAPTSGETQYF
TGCAGTGCCCCGACTAGCGGAGAGACCCAGTACTTC
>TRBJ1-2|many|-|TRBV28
CASSGILKGDYGYTF
TGTGCCAGCAGTGGGATCCTTAAGGGGGACTATGGCTACACCTTC
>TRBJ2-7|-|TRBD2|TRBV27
CASRDGGGSYEQYF
TGTGCCAGCAGGGACGGCGGGGGATCCTACGAGCAGTACTTC
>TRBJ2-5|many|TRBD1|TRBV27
CASSLGQGHGETQYF
TGTGCCAGCAGTTTAGGACAGGGCCACGGGGAGACCCAGTACTTC
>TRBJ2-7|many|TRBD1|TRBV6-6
CASSYGETGPYEQYF
TGTGCCAGCAGTTACGGGGAGACAGGGCCCTACGAGCAGTACTTC
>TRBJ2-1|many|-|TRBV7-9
CASSLAGSLAYNEQFF
TGTGCCAGCAGCTTAGCGGGGTCGCTAGCCTACAATGAGCAGTTCTTC
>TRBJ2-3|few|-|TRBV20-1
CSARDHQNTDTQYF
TGCAGTGCCCGGGACCACCAGAACACAGATACGCAGTATTTT
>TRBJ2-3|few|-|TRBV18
CASSISSTDTQYF
TGTGCCAGCTCAATTTCTAGCACAGATACGCAGTATTTT
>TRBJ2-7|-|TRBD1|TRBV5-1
CASSPGTATYEQYF
TGCGCCAGCAGCCCCGGGACAGCCACCTACGAGCAGTACTTC
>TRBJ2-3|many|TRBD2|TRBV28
CASSKHLAGAGTDTQYF
TGTGCCAGCAGCAAACACCTAGCGGGAGCGGGCACAGATACGCAGTATTTT
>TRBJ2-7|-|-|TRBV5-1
CASGGDISYEQYF
TGCGCCAGCGGGGGGGACATATCCTACGAGCAGTACTTC
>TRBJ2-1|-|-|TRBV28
CASPPGEEVPYNEQFF
TGTGCCAGCCCCCCCGGGGAGGAGGTGCCCTACAATGAGCAGTTCTTC
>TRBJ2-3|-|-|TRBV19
CASSPQGSDTQYF
TGTGCCAGTAGTCCCCAGGGTTCAGATACGCAGTATTTT
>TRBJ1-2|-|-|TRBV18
CASSSDTLNYGYTF
TGTGCCAGCTCATCGGACACCTTGAACTATGGCTACACCTTC
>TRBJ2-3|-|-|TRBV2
CATKTGYKDTQYF
TGTGCCACCAAGACTGGTTACAAAGATACGCAGTATTTT
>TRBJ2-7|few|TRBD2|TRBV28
CASSLGLRGEGSYEQYF
TGTGCCAGCAGTTTAGGCCTCCGGGGGGAGGGCTCCTACGAGCAGTACTTC
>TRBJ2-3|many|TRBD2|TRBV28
CASSGGLAESTDTQYF
TGTGCCAGCAGCGGGGGTCTAGCGGAAAGCACAGATACGCAGTATTTT
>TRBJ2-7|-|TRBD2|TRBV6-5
CASSLSLAGVGSYNEQYF
TGTGCCAGCAGTTTGTCGCTAGCGGGAGTGGGCTCCTACAATGAGCAGTACTTC
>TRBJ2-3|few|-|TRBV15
CATSRGGGAPDTQYF
TGTGCCACCAGCAGAGGAGGAGGGGCCCCAGATACGCAGTATTTT